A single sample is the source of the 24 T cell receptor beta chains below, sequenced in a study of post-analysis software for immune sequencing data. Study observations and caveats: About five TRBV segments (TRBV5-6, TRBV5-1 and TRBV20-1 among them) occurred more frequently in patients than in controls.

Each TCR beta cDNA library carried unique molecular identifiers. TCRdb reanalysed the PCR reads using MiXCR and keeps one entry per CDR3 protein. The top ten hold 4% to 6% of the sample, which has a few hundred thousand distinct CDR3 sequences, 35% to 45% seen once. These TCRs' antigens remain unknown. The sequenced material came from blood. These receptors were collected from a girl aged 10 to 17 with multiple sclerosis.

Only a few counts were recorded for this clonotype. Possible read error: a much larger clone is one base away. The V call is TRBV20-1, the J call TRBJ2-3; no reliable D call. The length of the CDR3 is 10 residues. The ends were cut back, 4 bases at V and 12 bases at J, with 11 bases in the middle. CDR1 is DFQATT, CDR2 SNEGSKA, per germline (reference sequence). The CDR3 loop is CSANPDGQYF. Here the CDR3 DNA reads TGCAGTGCTAACCCCGACGGCCAGTATTTT.

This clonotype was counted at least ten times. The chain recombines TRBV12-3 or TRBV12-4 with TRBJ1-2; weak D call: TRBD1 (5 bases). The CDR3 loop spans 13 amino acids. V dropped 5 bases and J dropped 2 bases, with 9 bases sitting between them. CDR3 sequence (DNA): TGTGCCAGCAGTAAGACAGAGAACTATGGCTACACCTTC. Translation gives CASSKTENYGYTF.

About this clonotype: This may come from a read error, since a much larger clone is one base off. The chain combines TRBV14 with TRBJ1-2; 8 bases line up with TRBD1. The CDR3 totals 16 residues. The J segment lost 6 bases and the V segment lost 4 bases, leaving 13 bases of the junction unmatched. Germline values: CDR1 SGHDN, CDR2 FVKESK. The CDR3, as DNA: TGTGCCAGCAGCCCGGACCCCGGGACAGGATGTCATGGCTACACCTTC. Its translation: CASSPDPGTGCHGYTF.

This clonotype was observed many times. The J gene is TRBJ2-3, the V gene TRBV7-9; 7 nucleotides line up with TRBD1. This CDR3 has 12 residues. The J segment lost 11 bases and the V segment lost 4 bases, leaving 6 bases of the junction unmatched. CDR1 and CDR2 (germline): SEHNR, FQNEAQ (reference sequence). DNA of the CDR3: TGTGCCAGCAGCTCTCGACAGGGTGGGCAGTATTTT. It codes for CASSSRQGGQYF.

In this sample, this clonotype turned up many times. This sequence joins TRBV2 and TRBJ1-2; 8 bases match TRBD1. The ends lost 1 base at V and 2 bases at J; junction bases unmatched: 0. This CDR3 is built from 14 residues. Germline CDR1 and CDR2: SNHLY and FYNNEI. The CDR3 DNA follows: TGTGCCAGCAGTGAAGGGACAGGGAACTATGGCTACACCTTC. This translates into CASSEGTGNYGYTF.

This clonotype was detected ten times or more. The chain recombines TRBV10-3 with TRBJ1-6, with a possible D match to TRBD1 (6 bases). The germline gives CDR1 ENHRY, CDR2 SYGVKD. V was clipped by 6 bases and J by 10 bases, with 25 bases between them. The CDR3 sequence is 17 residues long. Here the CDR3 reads CAISGGTQGTSASPLHF. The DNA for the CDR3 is TGTGCCATCAGCGGGGGGACACAGGGAACTTCTGCCTCACCCCTCCACTTT.

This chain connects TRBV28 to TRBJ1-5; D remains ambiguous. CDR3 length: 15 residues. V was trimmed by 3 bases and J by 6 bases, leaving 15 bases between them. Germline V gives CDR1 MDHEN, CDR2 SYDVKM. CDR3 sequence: CASSLKTPVGQPQHF. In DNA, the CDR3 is TGTGCCAGCAGTTTGAAGACCCCCGTTGGTCAGCCCCAGCATTTT.

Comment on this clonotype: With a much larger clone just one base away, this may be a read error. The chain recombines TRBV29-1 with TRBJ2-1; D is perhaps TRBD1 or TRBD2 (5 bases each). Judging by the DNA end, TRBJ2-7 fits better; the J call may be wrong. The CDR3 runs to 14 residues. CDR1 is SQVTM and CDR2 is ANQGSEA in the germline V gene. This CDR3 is CSAVGTAYYNEQYF. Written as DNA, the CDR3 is TGCAGCGCTGTCGGGACGGCCTACTACAATGAGCAGTACTTC.

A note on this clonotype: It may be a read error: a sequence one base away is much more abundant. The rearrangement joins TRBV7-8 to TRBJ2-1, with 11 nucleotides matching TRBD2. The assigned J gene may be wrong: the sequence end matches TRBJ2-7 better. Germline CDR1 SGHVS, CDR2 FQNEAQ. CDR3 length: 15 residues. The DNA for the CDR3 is TGTGCCAGCAGCTTTAGCGGGGGGGCCGAGAATGAGCAGTACTTC. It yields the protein CASSFSGGAENEQYF.

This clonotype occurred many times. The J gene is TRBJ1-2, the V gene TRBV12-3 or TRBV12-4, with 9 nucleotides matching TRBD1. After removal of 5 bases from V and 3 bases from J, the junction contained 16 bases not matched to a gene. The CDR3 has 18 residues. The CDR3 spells CASSARPGIGQGHYGYTF. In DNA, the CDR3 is TGTGCCAGCAGTGCCCGCCCCGGGATTGGACAGGGGCACTATGGCTACACCTTC.

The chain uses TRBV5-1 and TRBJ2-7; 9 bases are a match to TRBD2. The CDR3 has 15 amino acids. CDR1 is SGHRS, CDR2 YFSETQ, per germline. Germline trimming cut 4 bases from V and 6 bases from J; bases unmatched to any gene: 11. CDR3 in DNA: TGCGCCAGCAGCCCGATAGCGGGAGAGCCCCTCGAGCAGTACTTC. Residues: CASSPIAGEPLEQYF.

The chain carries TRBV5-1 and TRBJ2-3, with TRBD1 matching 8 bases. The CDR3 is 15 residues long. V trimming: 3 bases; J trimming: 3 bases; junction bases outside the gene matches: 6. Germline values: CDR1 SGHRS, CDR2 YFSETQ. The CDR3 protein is CASSSDRETTDTQYF. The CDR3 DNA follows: TGCGCCAGCAGCTCGGACAGGGAGACTACAGATACGCAGTATTTT.

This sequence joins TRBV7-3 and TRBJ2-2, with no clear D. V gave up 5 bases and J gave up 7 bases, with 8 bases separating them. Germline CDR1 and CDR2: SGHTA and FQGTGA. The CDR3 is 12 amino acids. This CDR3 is CASSPTFGELFF. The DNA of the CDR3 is TGTGCCAGCAGCCCTACCTTCGGGGAGCTGTTTTTT.

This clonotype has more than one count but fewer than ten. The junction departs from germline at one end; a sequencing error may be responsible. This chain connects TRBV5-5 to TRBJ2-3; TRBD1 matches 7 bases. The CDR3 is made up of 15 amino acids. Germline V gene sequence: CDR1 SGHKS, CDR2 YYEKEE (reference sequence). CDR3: CASSPTGDPTGTQYF. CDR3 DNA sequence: TGTGCCAGCAGCCCCACAGGGGACCCCACAGGTACGCAGTATTTT.

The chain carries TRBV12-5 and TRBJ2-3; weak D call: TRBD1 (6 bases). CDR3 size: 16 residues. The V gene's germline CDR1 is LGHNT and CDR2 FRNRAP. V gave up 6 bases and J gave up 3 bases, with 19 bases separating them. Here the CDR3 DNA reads TGTGCTAGTGGCAAAAAGACAGGAGGTTCTACAGATACGCAGTATTTT. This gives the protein CASGKKTGGSTDTQYF.

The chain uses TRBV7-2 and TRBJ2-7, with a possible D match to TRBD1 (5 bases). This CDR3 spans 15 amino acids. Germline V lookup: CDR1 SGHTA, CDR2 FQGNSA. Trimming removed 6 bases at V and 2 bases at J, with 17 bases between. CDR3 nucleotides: TGTGCCAGCAGGTTGGTGGTGGACAAGACCTACGAGCAGTACTTC. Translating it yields CASRLVVDKTYEQYF.

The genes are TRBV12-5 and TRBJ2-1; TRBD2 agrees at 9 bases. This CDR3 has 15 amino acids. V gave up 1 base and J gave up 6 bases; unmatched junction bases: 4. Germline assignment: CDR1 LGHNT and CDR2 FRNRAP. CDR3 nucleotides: TGTGCTAGTGGTTTGGGGACTAGCGAGGGCAATGAGCAGTTCTTC. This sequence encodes CASGLGTSEGNEQFF.

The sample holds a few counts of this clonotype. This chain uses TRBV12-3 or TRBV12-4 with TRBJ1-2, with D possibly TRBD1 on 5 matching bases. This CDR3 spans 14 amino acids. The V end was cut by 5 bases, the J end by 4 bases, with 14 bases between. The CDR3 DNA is TGTGCCAGCAGTCCTAGCACAGGATCCTATGGCTACACCTTC. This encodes CASSPSTGSYGYTF.

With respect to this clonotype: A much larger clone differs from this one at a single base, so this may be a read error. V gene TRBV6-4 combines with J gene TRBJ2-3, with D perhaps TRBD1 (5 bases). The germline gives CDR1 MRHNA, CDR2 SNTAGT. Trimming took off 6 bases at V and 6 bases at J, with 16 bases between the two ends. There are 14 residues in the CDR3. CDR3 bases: TGTGCCAGCAGGGACGGAGAAGGGGCGGATACGCAGTATTTT. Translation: CASRDGEGADTQYF.

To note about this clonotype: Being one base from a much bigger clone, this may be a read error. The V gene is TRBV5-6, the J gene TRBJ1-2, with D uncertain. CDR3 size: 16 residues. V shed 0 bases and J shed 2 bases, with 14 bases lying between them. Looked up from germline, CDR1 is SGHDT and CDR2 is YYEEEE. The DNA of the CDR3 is TGTGCCAGCAGCTTGGGGCGAAGCCGACTGAACTATGGCTACACCTTC. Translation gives CASSLGRSRLNYGYTF.

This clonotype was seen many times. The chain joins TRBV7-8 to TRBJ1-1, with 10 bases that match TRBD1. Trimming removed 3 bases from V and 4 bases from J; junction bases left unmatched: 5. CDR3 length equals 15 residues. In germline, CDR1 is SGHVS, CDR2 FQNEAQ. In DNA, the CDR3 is TGTGCCAGCAGCTTGCTGGGGACAGGGGCCACTGAAGCTTTCTTT. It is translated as CASSLLGTGATEAFF.

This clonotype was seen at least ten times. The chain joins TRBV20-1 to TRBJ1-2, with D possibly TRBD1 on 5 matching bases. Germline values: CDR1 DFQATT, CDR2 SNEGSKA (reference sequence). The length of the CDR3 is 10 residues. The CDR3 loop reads CSGGGSGYTF. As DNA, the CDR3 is TGCTCGGGGGGAGGTTCTGGCTACACCTTC.

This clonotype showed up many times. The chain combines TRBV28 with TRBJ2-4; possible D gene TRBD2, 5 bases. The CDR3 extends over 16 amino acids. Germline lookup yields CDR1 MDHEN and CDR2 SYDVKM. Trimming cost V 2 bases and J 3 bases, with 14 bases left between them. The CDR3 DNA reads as TGTGCCAGCAGTTTAAGTATGGGAGCCCACAAAAACATTCAGTACTTC. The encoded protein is CASSLSMGAHKNIQYF. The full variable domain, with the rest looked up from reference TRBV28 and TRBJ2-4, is DVKVTQSSRYLVKRTGEKVFLECVQDMDHENMFWYRQDPGLGLRLIYFSYDVKMKEKGDIPEGYSVSREKKERFSLILESASTNQTSMYLCASSLSMGAHKNIQYFGAGTRLSVL.

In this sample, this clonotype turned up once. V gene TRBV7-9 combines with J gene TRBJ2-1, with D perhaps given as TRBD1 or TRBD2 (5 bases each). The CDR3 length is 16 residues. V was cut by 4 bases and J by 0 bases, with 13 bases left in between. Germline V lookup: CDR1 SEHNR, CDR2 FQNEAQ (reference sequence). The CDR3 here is CASSSRDVHSYNEQFF. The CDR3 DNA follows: TGTGCCAGCAGCTCCAGGGACGTCCACTCCTACAATGAGCAGTTCTTC.